The clone carrying this TCR beta chain was detected only a few times. Its antigen is not identified. This entry is derived from a study of post-analysis software for immune sequencing data. Study summary: The patients showed relapsing-remitting, secondary progressive and progressive-relapsing multiple sclerosis courses. Overall study findings and caveats: In patients, TRBV5-6, TRBV5-1 and TRBV20-1 belonged to roughly 5 TRBV segments found more frequently than in controls. A significant reduction in normalized Chao1 diversity was observed in multiple sclerosis patients versus controls. Pronounced co-clustering by F measure was evident among identically batched samples.

Looked up from germline, CDR1 is DFQATT and CDR2 is SNEGSKA (reference sequence). The CDR3 is 13 residues long. The V segment lost 6 bases and the J segment 2 bases; nucleotides outside the gene matches: 5. Sequencing libraries made from TCR beta cDNA carried unique molecular identifiers. Via MiXCR, TCRdb re-called the PCR reads, giving one row per CDR3 protein. Seen here are more than 500,000 distinct CDR3 sequences, around 31% observed once, and the top ten hold around 6%. The sequenced sample was blood. The TCR originated in a girl aged 2 to 17 with multiple sclerosis. The chain recombines TRBV20-1 with TRBJ2-5, with 8 bases identical to TRBD1. In nucleotides, the CDR3 is TGCAGTGCAACTGACAGGGGTCAAGAGACCCAGTACTTC. Amino acid sequence: CSATDRGQETQYF.